Below are 5 T cell receptor beta chains sequenced from a single sample in a study of CD8 T cells in ankylosing spondylitis. MiXCR, applied by TCRdb to the 5' RACE reads, yields one record per CDR3 protein. The sample carries 150,000 to 200,000 distinct CDR3 sequences, approximately 13% recorded once. The sequenced sample consisted of blood, either unsorted or a sorted T cell fraction (not recorded which). These receptors were taken from a female donor with ankylosing spondylitis or in good health (not recorded which).

The V and J genes are TRBV4-2 and TRBJ1-1, with no clear D. The CDR3 length is 15 residues. Germline V CDR1 and CDR2: LGHNA, YNFKEQ. Trimming left V 0 bases short and J 11 bases short, with 19 bases between. CDR3 residues: CASSQDRRGPHSAFF. For the CDR3, the DNA is TGTGCCAGCAGCCAAGATCGTCGTGGGCCTCACTCGGCTTTCTTT.

Worth noting for this clonotype: A much larger clonotype is one base distant, so this may be a read error. The V gene is TRBV12-3 or TRBV12-4, the J gene TRBJ1-5; D might be TRBD1 (6 bases). This CDR3 has 13 amino acids. Here the CDR3 DNA reads TGTGCCAGCAGTCCAAACAGGGATCAGCCCCAGCTTTTT. Protein: CASSPNRDQPQLF.

This clonotype was seen repeatedly, ten times or more. This sequence joins TRBV5-1 and TRBJ2-5, with 8 bases identical to TRBD1. Losses at the gene ends were 3 bases for V and 3 bases for J; bases not matched to a gene: 1. Germline V gives CDR1 SGHRS, CDR2 YFSETQ. This CDR3 is built from 13 residues. The DNA of the CDR3 is TGCGCCAGCAGCTCGACAGGGGAAGAGACCCAGTACTTC. This encodes CASSSTGEETQYF.

This clonotype is large by share. V and J are TRBV5-1 and TRBJ2-7, with 8 bases lining up with TRBD2. J lost 7 bases, V lost 2 bases, and 14 bases had no gene match. CDR3 length equals 16 residues. CDR1 and CDR2 (germline): SGHRS, YFSETQ. The CDR3 DNA is TGCGCCAGCAGCTTAGTGAAGGCTAGCGGGTCGGAAGAGCAGTACTTC. This translates into CASSLVKASGSEEQYF.

This clonotype was counted ten times or more. In DNA, the CDR3 is TGTGCCAGCAGCCCCCTCGCGGGGCCTAAGGGTGAGCAGTTCTTC. It is translated as CASSPLAGPKGEQFF. The chain couples TRBV6-1 to TRBJ2-1; the D gene is possibly TRBD2 (6 bases). The length of the CDR3 is 15 residues. Trimming removed 6 bases at V and 9 bases at J, with 21 bases between. Per germline, CDR1 MNHNS and CDR2 SASEGT.